The 30 T cell receptor beta chains presented below share a single source sample, sequenced in a study of post-analysis software for immune sequencing data. Overall study results and limits: Patients had higher frequencies than controls of about five TRBV segments, including TRBV5-6, TRBV5-1 and TRBV20-1.

What these receptors recognize is not known. Unique molecular identifiers featured in each of the TCR beta cDNA libraries. TCRdb re-analysed the PCR reads in MiXCR, keeping a single row per CDR3 protein. The table shows some 450,000 distinct CDR3 sequences, with over 35% occurring only once. The specimen was blood. The receptors stem from a girl aged 5 to 17 with multiple sclerosis.

J is TRBJ1-4 and V is TRBV7-2, with D possibly being TRBD1 (6 bases). CDR1 and CDR2 (germline): SGHTA, FQGNSA. V dropped 5 bases and J dropped 1 base, with 11 bases sitting between them. The CDR3 covers 15 residues. The CDR3 DNA follows: TGTGCCAGCAGCCCTAGGGGGAGAACTAATGAAAAACTGTTTTTT. Its protein is CASSPRGRTNEKLFF.

Only a few counts were recorded for this clonotype. This chain links TRBV20-1 with TRBJ2-7, with D possibly matching TRBD2 (5 bases). The CDR3 sequence is 12 residues long. V dropped 3 bases and J dropped 3 bases, with 9 bases sitting between them. Germline values: CDR1 DFQATT, CDR2 SNEGSKA (reference sequence). This CDR3 is CSARATSYEQYF. The CDR3 region has the DNA TGCAGTGCTAGGGCAACTAGCTACGAGCAGTACTTC.

The chain carries TRBV11-2 and TRBJ2-5, with D hard to call. V lost 1 base to trimming and J lost 2 bases, with 17 bases between them. From germline, CDR1 is SGHAT and CDR2 FQNNGV. The length of the CDR3 is 17 residues. The CDR3 sequence is CASSLAFFATEQETQYF. The CDR3 DNA sequence: TGTGCCAGCAGCTTAGCCTTCTTTGCAACAGAACAAGAGACCCAGTACTTC.

The chain recombines TRBV29-1 with TRBJ2-1, with TRBD1 as a possible D gene (7 bases). This CDR3 has 20 residues. The ends were cut back, 3 bases at V and 0 bases at J, with 27 bases in the middle. Looked up from germline, CDR1 is SQVTM and CDR2 is ANQGSEA. Here the CDR3 reads CSVETRGQRTQNPSYNEQFF. CDR3 bases: TGCAGCGTTGAGACTAGGGGACAGAGGACCCAGAACCCCTCCTACAATGAGCAGTTCTTC.

The chain carries TRBV9 and TRBJ2-3; perhaps TRBD1 as D (6 bases). Germline V gene lookup returns CDR1 SGDLS and CDR2 YYNGEE. This CDR3 has 16 residues. The V and J ends lost 3 bases and 2 bases respectively, with 16 bases between them. CDR3 in amino acids: CASSAREQGSTDTQYF. As DNA, the CDR3 is TGTGCCAGCAGCGCGAGAGAACAGGGATCCACAGATACGCAGTATTTT.

V gene TRBV29-1 combines with J gene TRBJ2-5; maybe TRBD2 (5 bases). The J call may be wrong; the DNA end is better matched by TRBJ2-7. The germline V gene encodes CDR1 SQVTM and CDR2 ANQGSEA. The CDR3 consists of 10 residues. The CDR3 protein is CSVGAYEQYF. Written as DNA, the CDR3 is TGCAGCGTCGGGGCCTACGAGCAGTACTTC.

The table lists this clonotype with a few counts. This chain connects TRBV28 to TRBJ2-1, with D possibly being TRBD2 (6 bases). V shed 5 bases and J shed 4 bases, with 9 bases lying between them. CDR3 length equals 13 residues. Per the germline V gene, CDR1 is MDHEN and CDR2 is SYDVKM. CDR3 protein: CASSPSAYNEQFF. Written as DNA, the CDR3 is TGTGCCAGCAGTCCTAGCGCGTACAATGAGCAGTTCTTC.

The chain employs TRBV11-2 and TRBJ2-7, with a possible D match to TRBD2 (5 bases). The germline gives CDR1 SGHAT, CDR2 FQNNGV. V lost 5 bases, J lost 0 bases, and 17 bases lay in between. This CDR3 region has 16 residues. The CDR3 loop reads CASSVRLLRSSYEQYF. The DNA of the CDR3 is TGTGCCAGCAGCGTACGACTACTAAGGAGCTCCTACGAGCAGTACTTC.

The sample holds a few counts of this clonotype. The V and J genes are TRBV7-9 and TRBJ2-7, with TRBD2 as a possible D gene (5 bases). The V gene's germline CDR1 is SEHNR and CDR2 FQNEAQ (reference sequence). V lost 1 base and J lost 2, with 9 bases in between. The CDR3 totals 14 residues. CDR3 region: CASSLVPSPYEQYF. CDR3 nucleotides: TGTGCCAGCAGCTTAGTCCCTAGCCCCTACGAGCAGTACTTC.

This clonotype was seen only a few times. The rearrangement uses TRBV27 and TRBJ2-1; D remains ambiguous. This CDR3 spans 13 amino acids. Germline CDR1 reads MNHEY; CDR2 reads SMNVEV (reference sequence). Trimming shortened V by 6 bases and J by 2 bases, and 8 bases separated the two germline ends. The CDR3 is CASRRTPYNEQFF. In DNA form, the CDR3 reads TGTGCCAGCAGGCGCACGCCCTACAATGAGCAGTTCTTC.

This clonotype was seen at least ten times. This rearrangement joins TRBV4-1 to TRBJ2-4, with D possibly being TRBD2 (6 bases). V lost 0 bases and J lost 0, with 12 bases in between. CDR3 size: 17 residues. Germline CDR1 and CDR2: MGHRA and YSYEKL. CDR3 DNA sequence: TGCGCCAGCAGCCAAGATTGGGGAGGCTCAGCCAAAAACATTCAGTACTTC. This translates into CASSQDWGGSAKNIQYF.

This clonotype has a handful of counts. The V and J genes are TRBV4-3 and TRBJ2-1; a possible D gene is TRBD1 (6 bases). Germline V gene data show CDR1 as LGHNA and CDR2 as YSLEER. Trimming removed 1 base from V and 9 bases from J, with 13 bases in between. The CDR3 loop spans 14 amino acids. The CDR3 DNA is TGCGCCAGCAGCCAAGTTCAACAGGGAGTTGAGCAGTTCTTC. Amino acids: CASSQVQQGVEQFF.

J is TRBJ1-4 and V is TRBV20-1; D remains ambiguous. Per the germline V gene, CDR1 is DFQATT and CDR2 is SNEGSKA (reference sequence). This CDR3 contains 12 residues. Trimming cost V 3 bases and J 8 bases, with 10 bases left between them. The CDR3 nucleotides read TGCAGTGCTAGTTATGGGAGGGAAAAACTGTTTTTT. It codes for CSASYGREKLFF.

This clonotype was recorded a few times. The J gene is TRBJ2-7, the V gene TRBV20-1, with 13 positions matching TRBD2. With V trimmed by 6 bases and J by 7 bases, 15 bases remained unmatched. The CDR3 consists of 16 residues. Germline V gene lookup returns CDR1 DFQATT and CDR2 SNEGSKA (reference sequence). The CDR3 nucleotides are TGCAGTGCAAGGCCTCCCACTAGCGGGAGGGCCGTGGAGCAGTACTTC. Amino acids: CSARPPTSGRAVEQYF.

A few counts support this clonotype. V and J are TRBV2 and TRBJ2-5; maybe TRBD1 (6 bases). Germline CDR1 is SNHLY and CDR2 is FYNNEI. The V gene lost 5 bases and the J gene lost 11 bases, with 30 bases spanning the gap. The length of the CDR3 is 17 residues. The CDR3 spells CASSTTFDRIEKDKQYF. The CDR3 DNA sequence: TGTGCCAGCAGTACAACCTTCGACAGGATAGAGAAGGATAAGCAGTACTTC.

The chain couples TRBV5-1 to TRBJ1-2; D call uncertain. Trimming pared 1 base from V and 2 bases from J, leaving 6 bases between. The CDR3 is 13 residues long. Germline V gene sequence: CDR1 SGHRS, CDR2 YFSETQ. The chain's CDR3 is CASSLTENYGYTF. CDR3 nucleotide sequence: TGCGCCAGCAGCTTGACAGAAAACTATGGCTACACCTTC.

The chain links TRBV7-9 to TRBJ2-5, with TRBD1 matching over 7 bases. CDR1 is SEHNR and CDR2 is FQNEAQ in the germline V gene (reference sequence). This CDR3 spans 13 amino acids. Unmatched junction bases numbered 5, after V lost 5 bases and J lost 5 bases. The CDR3 spells CASSPTGMETQYF. The CDR3 DNA follows: TGTGCCAGCAGCCCGACAGGGATGGAGACCCAGTACTTC.

This clonotype has only a few counts. This chain connects TRBV29-1 to TRBJ2-7; D gene ambiguous. Germline CDR1 is SQVTM and CDR2 is ANQGSEA. Trimming took 4 bases from V and 2 from J, leaving 9 bases between them. This CDR3 region has 12 residues. This CDR3 is CSVVVGTYEQYF. In DNA, the CDR3 is TGCAGCGTTGTGGTCGGAACCTACGAGCAGTACTTC.

The V gene is TRBV12-3 or TRBV12-4, the J gene TRBJ1-5; D possibly corresponds to TRBD1 (6 bases). The CDR3 runs 15 residues. Trimming took off 3 bases at V and 3 bases at J, with 12 bases between the two ends. The CDR3 spells CASSFVGQINQPQHF. CDR3 DNA: TGTGCCAGCAGTTTCGTCGGACAGATCAATCAGCCCCAGCATTTT.

This clonotype was detected a few times. This chain uses TRBV28 with TRBJ2-5; 9 bases align to TRBD1. This CDR3 has 21 amino acids. The V and J ends lost 2 bases and 5 bases, in that order; junction bases with no gene match: 24. The germline gives CDR1 MDHEN, CDR2 SYDVKM. The CDR3 bases are TGTGCCAGCAGTTTACCGCCCCCGGGACAGGGCAATATCCGATCGTTGGAGACCCAGTACTTC. Protein sequence: CASSLPPPGQGNIRSLETQYF.

The chain has TRBV5-1 and TRBJ2-7; tentatively, D is TRBD1 or TRBD2 (6 bases each). The CDR3 contains 15 residues. V dropped 0 bases and J dropped 0 bases, with 10 bases sitting between them. Germline V gives CDR1 SGHRS, CDR2 YFSETQ. CDR3 protein: CASSLAGANSYEQYF. CDR3 bases: TGCGCCAGCAGCTTGGCGGGGGCGAACTCCTACGAGCAGTACTTC.

This chain uses TRBV9 with TRBJ2-1, with D maybe TRBD2 (6 bases). Germline V gene sequence: CDR1 SGDLS, CDR2 YYNGEE. This CDR3 is 15 amino acids long. Between the trimmed V and J ends, which lost 0 bases and 6 bases, there was a span of 13 bases. Here the CDR3 reads CASSVAGDSLNEQFF. CDR3 nucleotide sequence: TGTGCCAGCAGCGTAGCGGGAGATTCCCTCAATGAGCAGTTCTTC.

This clonotype appeared a few times. J is TRBJ2-3 and V is TRBV20-1, with 7 bases fitting TRBD1. Unmatched junction bases numbered 1, after V lost 3 bases and J lost 1 base. CDR1 and CDR2 (germline): DFQATT, SNEGSKA (reference sequence). The CDR3 is 13 residues long. The CDR3 nucleotides read TGCAGTGCTAGTAGGGGGCGCACAGATACGCAGTATTTT. Residues: CSASRGRTDTQYF.

The chain employs TRBV28 and TRBJ1-1; D is perhaps TRBD1 (6 bases). The CDR3 spans 12 residues. The germline V gene encodes CDR1 MDHEN and CDR2 SYDVKM. The V end lost 10 bases, the J end lost 0 bases, and 9 bases lay between the germline ends. The CDR3 sequence: CATQGMNTEAFF. CDR3 nucleotides: TGTGCCACTCAGGGGATGAACACTGAAGCTTTCTTT.

This clonotype was detected a few times. The chain links TRBV20-1 to TRBJ2-7; 7 bases match TRBD2. Per germline, CDR1 DFQATT and CDR2 SNEGSKA (reference sequence). V dropped 3 bases and J dropped 3; count of bases not matched to a gene: 11. The CDR3 extends over 15 amino acids. CDR3 bases: TGCAGTGCTAGGAAGCCCCGGGACTACGACTACGAGCAGTACTTC. Translation gives CSARKPRDYDYEQYF.

The V gene is TRBV6-1, the J gene TRBJ2-1; perhaps TRBD2 as D (7 bases). V was pared by 0 bases and J by 7 bases, with 13 bases between. The CDR3 spans 15 residues. Germline V CDR1 and CDR2: MNHNS, SASEGT. Here the CDR3 DNA reads TGTGCCAGCAGTGAAGCCGGGGGGCAGTGGAATGAGCAGTTCTTC. This encodes CASSEAGGQWNEQFF.

V usage is TRBV7-9 and J usage is TRBJ2-1, with 11 bases aligning to TRBD2. Trimming cost V 4 bases and J 2 bases; bases outside gene matches: 16. This CDR3 contains 20 residues. CDR1 and CDR2 from the germline V gene are SEHNR and FQNEAQ (reference sequence). CDR3 in DNA: TGTGCCAGCAGCTCCCCGCTAGCGGGAGGACACCCTAAAGCCTACAATGAGCAGTTCTTC. The encoded protein is CASSSPLAGGHPKAYNEQFF.

The chain carries TRBV9 and TRBJ2-3; D unresolved. Trimming left V 0 bases short and J 6 bases short, with 5 bases between. The germline CDR1 and CDR2 sequences are SGDLS and YYNGEE. The CDR3 contains 12 residues. CDR3: CASSVEDDTQYF. Written as DNA, the CDR3 is TGTGCCAGCAGCGTAGAGGATGATACGCAGTATTTT.

This clonotype was picked up a small number of times. J is TRBJ2-1 and V is TRBV6-6; D is perhaps TRBD2 (5 bases). Trimming left V 4 bases short and J 10 bases short, with 11 bases between. Germline assignment: CDR1 MNHNY and CDR2 SVGAGI (reference sequence). The CDR3 length is 12 residues. This CDR3 reads CASSLGEREQFF. CDR3 bases: TGTGCCAGCAGTTTAGGCGAGCGGGAGCAGTTCTTC.

The chain recombines TRBV28 with TRBJ1-5, with unresolved D. Germline V gene lookup returns CDR1 MDHEN and CDR2 SYDVKM. The CDR3 loop spans 15 amino acids. Deletions cut 2 bases from V and 0 bases from J, with 8 bases between. The CDR3: CASSLTEPSNQPQHF. The CDR3 DNA is TGTGCCAGCAGTTTAACGGAGCCTAGCAATCAGCCCCAGCATTTT.